This T cell receptor (beta chain) was sequenced in a study of blood T cell repertoires in COVID-19. V lost 10 bases and J 0 bases, leaving 18 bases between the germline ends. The CDR3 length is 15 residues. From germline, CDR1 is LNHDA and CDR2 SQIVND (reference sequence). TCRdb keeps only in-frame clones here, not all; method: immunoSEQ multiplex PCR. The repertoire holds approximately 210,000 clones, with over 75% as singletons. The sequence derives from a woman aged 55-70 years who had recovered from COVID-19. Sequenced input: PBMCs or T cells enriched from blood (not recorded which). This chain connects TRBV19 to TRBJ1-1, with unresolved D. CDR3 sequence: CATKPTETLNTEAFF. The CDR3 DNA sequence: TGTGCCACCAAACCCACAGAGACCCTGAACACTGAAGCTTTCTTT.